The 18 T cell receptor beta chains given below trace back to one sample, sequenced in a study of immune evolution from preneoplasia to lung adenocarcinoma. Measured with immunoSEQ multiplex PCR; TCRdb has only the in-frame clones, and not every one. The sample lists 37,000 or so clones, roughly 71% occurring once. What was sequenced was FFPE invasive lung adenocarcinoma tissue. The receptors shown here come from a person aged 55 to 75 with lung adenocarcinoma.

The V and J genes are TRBV19 and TRBJ1-1, with D possibly matching TRBD1 (5 bases). The V gene's germline CDR1 is LNHDA and CDR2 SQIVND (reference sequence). The length of the CDR3 is 13 residues. The V end lost 0 bases, the J end lost 12 bases, and 14 bases lay between the germline ends. The CDR3 sequence is CASSIDQEGLTFF. CDR3 bases: TGTGCCAGTAGTATAGATCAGGAGGGGTTGACTTTCTTT.

The DNA of the CDR3 is TGTGCCAGCAAGTTGGACAGTCACAATGAGCAGTTCTTC. Translated, it gives CASKLDSHNEQFF. The J gene is TRBJ2-1, the V gene TRBV2; D perhaps matches TRBD1 (6 bases). V lost 7 bases, J lost 5 bases, and 12 bases lay in between. CDR3 length: 13 residues. Germline-derived CDR1 and CDR2 are SNHLY and FYNNEI.

The chain carries TRBV5-1 and TRBJ2-7, with TRBD2 identical over 11 bases. With 4 bases clipped from V and 2 bases from J, the junction kept 14 bases outside the gene matches. CDR1 and CDR2 from the germline V gene are SGHRS and YFSETQ. The CDR3 is made up of 18 amino acids. DNA for the CDR3: TGCGCCAGCAGCCAACAATATAGAACTAGCGGGAGTCCCTACGAGCAGTACTTC. It specifies CASSQQYRTSGSPYEQYF.

This sequence joins TRBV19 and TRBJ1-3; D might be TRBD1 (6 bases). V was cut by 6 bases and J by 4 bases, with 25 bases left in between. The CDR3 consists of 18 residues. CDR1 is LNHDA and CDR2 is SQIVND in the germline V gene (reference sequence). The DNA of the CDR3 is TGTGCCAGTAGAGCCGGGACAATGGATGCCCGGTCCGGAAACACCATATATTTT. It codes for CASRAGTMDARSGNTIYF.

The chain joins TRBV28 to TRBJ2-5; 7 bases are shared with TRBD1. J was trimmed by 5 bases and V by 5 bases; bases with no gene match: 8. This CDR3 spans 14 amino acids. The germline CDR1 and CDR2 sequences are MDHEN and SYDVKM. CDR3 nucleotide sequence: TGTGCCAGCAGTGATACAGGGGAGCTGGAGACCCAGTACTTC. This translates into CASSDTGELETQYF.

The V call is TRBV28, the J call TRBJ1-1; the D gene is possibly TRBD1 (5 bases). Germline loops: CDR1 MDHEN, CDR2 SYDVKM. Trimming removed 2 bases from V and 0 bases from J, with 13 bases in between. The CDR3 has 16 residues. The DNA of the CDR3 is TGTGCCAGCAGTTTAGGCTGGGGGTCCATGAACACTGAAGCTTTCTTT. This codes for CASSLGWGSMNTEAFF. The full variable domain, completed using reference TRBV28 and TRBJ1-1, is DVKVTQSSRYLVKRTGEKVFLECVQDMDHENMFWYRQDPGLGLRLIYFSYDVKMKEKGDIPEGYSVSREKKERFSLILESASTNQTSMYLCASSLGWGSMNTEAFFGQGTRLTVV.

The chain joins TRBV15 to TRBJ1-1; no clear D. The CDR3 runs 12 residues. CDR1 is LNHNV and CDR2 is YYDKDF in the germline V gene (reference sequence). The V and J ends lost 3 bases and 8 bases respectively, with 10 bases between them. The CDR3 sequence is CATSRDQDEAFF. CDR3 coding DNA: TGTGCCACCAGCAGGGACCAGGACGAAGCTTTCTTT.

This clone was detected only once. The rearrangement joins TRBV19 to TRBJ2-2; D uncertain. The CDR3 totals 15 residues. Germline V gene sequence: CDR1 LNHDA, CDR2 SQIVND (reference sequence). The V end lost 3 bases, the J end lost 3 bases, and 11 bases lay between the germline ends. The CDR3 region has the DNA TGTGCCAGTAGTATCGGGTGGCAGCACACCGGGGAGCTGTTTTTT. Its protein product is CASSIGWQHTGELFF.

The chain joins TRBV7-9 to TRBJ2-1; D not resolved. The CDR3 covers 15 residues. Between the trimmed V and J ends, which lost 5 bases and 6 bases, there was a span of 17 bases. Per germline, CDR1 SEHNR and CDR2 FQNEAQ (reference sequence). CDR3 loop: CASSPWVMTGNEQFF. The CDR3 DNA reads as TGTGCCAGCAGCCCCTGGGTGATGACGGGCAATGAGCAGTTCTTC.

This rearrangement joins TRBV5-1 to TRBJ1-1; possibly TRBD1 for D (5 bases). Germline loops: CDR1 SGHRS, CDR2 YFSETQ. The CDR3 is 15 residues long. V was trimmed by 0 bases and J by 4 bases, leaving 13 bases between them. CDR3 residues: CASSLDQGRITEAFF. The CDR3 nucleotides are TGCGCCAGCAGCTTGGATCAGGGACGTATCACTGAAGCTTTCTTT.

This rearrangement joins TRBV19 to TRBJ1-2; D perhaps matches TRBD1 (5 bases). Trimming shortened V by 3 bases and J by 4 bases, and 18 bases separated the two germline ends. CDR3 length equals 16 residues. Per germline, CDR1 LNHDA and CDR2 SQIVND (reference sequence). The CDR3 DNA reads TGTGCCAGTAGTATGACCAGGGAGGCGTACGGCTATGGCTACACCTTC. Residues: CASSMTREAYGYGYTF.

This sequence joins TRBV6-1 and TRBJ2-1; 10 positions agree with TRBD2. CDR1 and CDR2 (germline): MNHNS, SASEGT. This CDR3 region has 16 residues. The V and J ends lost 1 base and 8 bases, in that order; junction bases with no gene match: 8. The CDR3 region has the DNA TGTGCCAGCAGTGAAGAGCGGGAGGGCCATAGTGATGAGCAGTTCTTC. Its protein is CASSEEREGHSDEQFF.

This clone has a single count. V is TRBV5-1 and J is TRBJ1-1; TRBD1 agrees at 7 bases. Germline V gene lookup returns CDR1 SGHRS and CDR2 YFSETQ. The CDR3 has 14 amino acids. After removal of 0 bases from V and 6 bases from J, the junction contained 5 bases not matched to a gene. The CDR3 sequence is CASSLGQGPAEAFF. In nucleotides, the CDR3 is TGCGCCAGCAGCTTGGGACAGGGTCCCGCTGAAGCTTTCTTT.

This clone has only a few counts. The CDR3 sequence is CASRSSGRDTGELFF. DNA of the CDR3: TGTGCCAGCAGGTCTAGCGGGAGGGACACCGGGGAGCTGTTTTTT. The genes are TRBV27 and TRBJ2-2, with 12 bases identical to TRBD2. The ends lost 6 bases at V and 3 bases at J; junction bases unmatched: 2. Looked up from germline, CDR1 is MNHEY and CDR2 is SMNVEV (reference sequence). The CDR3 length is 15 residues.

V and J are TRBV5-4 and TRBJ1-5; no definite D call. The CDR3 has 15 amino acids. Trimming pared 4 bases from V and 5 bases from J, leaving 16 bases between. CDR1 SGHNT and CDR2 YYREEE come from the germline V gene (reference sequence). The CDR3 coding sequence is TGTGCCAGCAGCCGGACCGCCGGCATGGATCAGCCCCAGCATTTT. Protein product: CASSRTAGMDQPQHF.

This clone has a handful of counts. The same CDR3 is also encoded by other DNA sequences in this sample. The chain carries TRBV11-2 and TRBJ2-7; no clear D. Germline lookup yields CDR1 SGHAT and CDR2 FQNNGV. Trimming took off 1 base at V and 0 bases at J, with 4 bases between the two ends. The CDR3 extends over 13 amino acids. CDR3 DNA sequence: TGTGCCAGCAGCTTAGCCGGCTCCTACGAGCAGTACTTC. The encoded protein is CASSLAGSYEQYF.

V usage is TRBV18 and J usage is TRBJ1-4; D is unresolved. This CDR3 contains 13 residues. Trimming left V 3 bases short and J 7 bases short, with 9 bases between. Germline CDR1 and CDR2: KGHSH and LQKENI. The CDR3 reads CASSPVFGEKLFF. The CDR3 DNA is TGTGCCAGCTCACCTGTTTTCGGTGAAAAACTGTTTTTT.

This clone was counted between two and nine times. The chain has TRBV2 and TRBJ2-1; 11 nucleotides line up with TRBD2. This CDR3 is 18 amino acids long. V gave up 2 bases and J gave up 1 base; unmatched junction bases: 7. Looked up from germline, CDR1 is SNHLY and CDR2 is FYNNEI. The CDR3 region is CASSEHSGRAGSYNEQFF. CDR3 in DNA: TGTGCCAGCAGTGAACATAGCGGGAGGGCCGGATCCTACAATGAGCAGTTCTTC.